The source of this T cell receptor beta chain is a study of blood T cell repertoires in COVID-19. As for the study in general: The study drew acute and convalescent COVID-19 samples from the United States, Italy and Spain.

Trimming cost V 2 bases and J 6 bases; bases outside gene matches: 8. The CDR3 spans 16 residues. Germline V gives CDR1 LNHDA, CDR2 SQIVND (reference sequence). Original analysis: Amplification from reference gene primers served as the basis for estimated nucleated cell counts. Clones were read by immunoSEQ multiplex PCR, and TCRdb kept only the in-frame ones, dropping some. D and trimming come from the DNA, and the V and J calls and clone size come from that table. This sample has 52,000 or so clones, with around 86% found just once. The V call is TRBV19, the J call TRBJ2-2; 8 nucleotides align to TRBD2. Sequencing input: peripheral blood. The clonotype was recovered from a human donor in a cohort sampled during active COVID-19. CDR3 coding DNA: TGTGCCAGTAGTATATTCGGGGGGGCGCTCTCCGGGGAGCTGTTTTTT. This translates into CASSIFGGALSGELFF.